This is a list of T cell receptor beta chains from one sample in a study of CD8+ T cells in alopecia areata. The protocol was immunoSEQ multiplex PCR, while the TCRdb copy is restricted to in-frame clones and leaves out a portion. This sample has some 170,000 clones; roughly 63% occur once, and the top ten carry around 15%. This specimen consisted of CD4+ T cells sorted from blood, obtained between weeks 55 and 65, from a patient treated with tofacitinib. All receptors come from a human donor with alopecia areata. Both conserved end residues are part of each CDR3. D genes are given only for firm matches. A row's size may be missing; if present it is once, few, many or a size class.

D | J | V | size | DNA | CDR3
- | TRBJ2-5 | TRBV29-1 | few | TGCAGCGCCAGTTCCGGGTTAGAGTACCAAGAGACCCAGTACTTC | CSASSGLEYQETQYF
- | TRBJ1-1 | TRBV9 | few | TGTGCCAGCAGCGTAGCTGCGGGTAAAGCTTTCTTT | CASSVAAGKAFF
- | TRBJ2-7 | TRBV6-1 | - | TGTGCCAGCAGTGAATGGGGCTACGAGCAGTACTTC | CASSEWGYEQYF
- | TRBJ2-7 | TRBV2 | - | TGTGCCAGCACAGGGACCTACGAGCAGTACTTC | CASTGTYEQYF
- | TRBJ2-2 | TRBV6-5 | - | TGTGCCAGCAGTTACGGTCCGGGTAACACCGGGGAGCTGTTTTTT | CASSYGPGNTGELFF
- | TRBJ2-3 | TRBV25-1 | - | TGTGCCAGCAGTCCCCCCCCGGGACTTTTCCCAGATACGCAGTATTTT | CASSPPPGLFPDTQYF
TRBD2 | TRBJ2-3 | TRBV6-1 | - | TGTGCCAGCATCCGTAGCGGGGGGCGCACAGATACGCAGTATTTT | CASIRSGGRTDTQYF
TRBD1 | TRBJ1-1 | TRBV18 | few | TGTGCCAGCTCACGAGGCATGCGGACAGGGTGGACTGAAGCTTTCTTT | CASSRGMRTGWTEAFF
TRBD1 | TRBJ1-2 | TRBV7-2 | few | TGTGCCAGCAGCCCCCGAGGGGGCGGCGGTGGCTACACCTTC | CASSPRGGGGGYTF
- | TRBJ2-4 | TRBV5-1 | once | TGCGCCAGCAGCTTAGGCGGAGGTCCCAAAAACATTCAGTACTTC | CASSLGGGPKNIQYF
TRBD1 | TRBJ2-2 | TRBV5-4 | - | TGTGCCAGCAGCAGGCGACAGGGGCGGACCGGGGAGCTGTTTTTT | CASSRRQGRTGELFF